This T cell receptor beta chain was obtained from a study of cytomegalovirus exposure and HLA in healthy donors. General study points: The study had only CMV serostatus as immune exposure information.

The PCR contained 60 Vbeta and 13 Jbeta primers. Method: immunoSEQ multiplex PCR; TCRdb's copy keeps in-frame clones and lacks some. The sample records about 160,000 clones, about 65% being singletons. CDR3 length: 16 amino acids. CDR1 is SGHNT, CDR2 YYREEE, per germline (reference sequence). The junction had 7 bases not matched to a gene; V was cut back by 0 bases and J by 2 bases. This clone appeared a few times. Its antigen is unidentified. The receptor was derived from a woman in her twenties or thirties in good health and CMV-seronegative. This chain connects TRBV5-4 to TRBJ2-7; 8 positions match TRBD1. The sequenced sample consisted of PBMCs. CDR3: CASSLGGTGFAYEQYF. Written as DNA, the CDR3 is TGTGCCAGCAGCTTGGGAGGGACAGGATTCGCCTACGAGCAGTACTTC. Combining the CDR3 with reference TRBV5-4 and TRBJ2-7 gives the whole variable domain ETGVTQSPTHLIKTRGQQVTLRCSSQSGHNTVSWYQQALGQGPQFIFQYYREEENGRGNFPPRFSGLQFPNYSSELNVNALELDDSALYLCASSLGGTGFAYEQYFGPGTRLTVT.